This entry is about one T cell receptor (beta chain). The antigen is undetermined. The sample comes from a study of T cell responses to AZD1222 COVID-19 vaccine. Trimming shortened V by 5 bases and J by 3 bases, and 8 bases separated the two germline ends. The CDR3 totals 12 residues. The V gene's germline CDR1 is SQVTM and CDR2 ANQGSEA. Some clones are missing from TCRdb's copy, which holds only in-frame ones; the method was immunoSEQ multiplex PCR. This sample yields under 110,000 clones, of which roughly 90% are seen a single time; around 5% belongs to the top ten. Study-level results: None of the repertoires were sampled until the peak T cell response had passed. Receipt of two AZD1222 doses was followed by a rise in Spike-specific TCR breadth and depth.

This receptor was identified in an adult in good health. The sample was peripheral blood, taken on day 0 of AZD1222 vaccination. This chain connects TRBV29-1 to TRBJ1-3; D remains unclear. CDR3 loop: CSVQEFGNTIYF. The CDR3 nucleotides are TGCAGCGTTCAGGAATTTGGAAACACCATATATTTT.